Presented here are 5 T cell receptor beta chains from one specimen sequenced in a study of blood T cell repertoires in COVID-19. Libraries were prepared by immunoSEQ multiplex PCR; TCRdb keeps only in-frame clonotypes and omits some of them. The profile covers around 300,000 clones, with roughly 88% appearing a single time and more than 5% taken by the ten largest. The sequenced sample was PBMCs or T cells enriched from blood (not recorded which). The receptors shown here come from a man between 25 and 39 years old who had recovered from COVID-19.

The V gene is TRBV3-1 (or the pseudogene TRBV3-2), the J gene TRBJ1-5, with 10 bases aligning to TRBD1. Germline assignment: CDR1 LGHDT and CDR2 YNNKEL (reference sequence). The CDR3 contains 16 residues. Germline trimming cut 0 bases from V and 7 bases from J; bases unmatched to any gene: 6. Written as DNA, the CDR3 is TGTGCCAGCAGCCAAGAGACAGGGGGCCGGGGCCAGCCCCAGCATTTT. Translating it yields CASSQETGGRGQPQHF.

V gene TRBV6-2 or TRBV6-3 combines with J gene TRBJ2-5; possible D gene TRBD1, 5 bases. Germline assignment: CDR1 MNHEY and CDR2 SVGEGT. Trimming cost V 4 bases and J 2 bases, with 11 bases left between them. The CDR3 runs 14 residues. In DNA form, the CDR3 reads TGTGCCAGCAGTTCCTGGCGACAGCAAGAGACCCAGTACTTC. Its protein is CASSSWRQQETQYF.

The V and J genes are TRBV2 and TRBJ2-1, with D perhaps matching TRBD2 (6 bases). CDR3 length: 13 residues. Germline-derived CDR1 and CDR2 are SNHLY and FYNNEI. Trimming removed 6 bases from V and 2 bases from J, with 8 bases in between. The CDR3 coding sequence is TGTGCCAGCAGGCGGGACGCCTACAATGAGCAGTTCTTC. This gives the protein CASRRDAYNEQFF.

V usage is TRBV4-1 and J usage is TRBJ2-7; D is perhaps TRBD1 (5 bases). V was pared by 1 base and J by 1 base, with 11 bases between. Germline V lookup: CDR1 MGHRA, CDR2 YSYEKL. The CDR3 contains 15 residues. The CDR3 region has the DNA TGCGCCAGCAGCCAAGTGGCAGGGAAATCCTACGAGCAGTACTTC. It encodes CASSQVAGKSYEQYF.

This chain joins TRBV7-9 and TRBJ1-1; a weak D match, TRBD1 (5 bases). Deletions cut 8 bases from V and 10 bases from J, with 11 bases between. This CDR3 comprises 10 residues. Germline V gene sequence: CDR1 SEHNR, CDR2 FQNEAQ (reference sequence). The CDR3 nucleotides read TGTGCCAGCGGGGGGGTTAGAGCTTTCTTT. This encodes CASGGVRAFF.